The present T cell receptor beta chain was sequenced within a study of blood T cell repertoires in COVID-19. Source study methods: How many nucleated cells were present was estimated from reference gene primer amplification. TCRdb's copy holds only in-frame clones and misses some; the assay was immunoSEQ multiplex PCR. V and J calls and clone size follow that table, whereas D and trimming were derived from the DNA. The sample holds under 250,000 clones, 75% to 90% seen once. V lost 2 bases, J lost 5 bases, and 13 bases lay in between. The CDR3 is made up of 14 amino acids. Looked up from germline, CDR1 is LNHDA and CDR2 is SQIVND (reference sequence). This clone has just a few counts.

The sample was peripheral blood. This chain connects TRBV19 to TRBJ2-7, with a tentative D call TRBD1 (5 bases). This sequence originates from a woman between 65 and 79 years old with active or convalescent COVID-19. The CDR3 sequence is CASSIWAGNHEQYF. In nucleotides, the CDR3 is TGTGCCAGTAGTATATGGGCAGGGAACCACGAGCAGTACTTC.